This T cell receptor beta chain was retrieved from a study of blood T cell repertoires in COVID-19. In the study overall: From the United States, Italy and Spain came samples of acute and convalescent COVID-19. From T cells, B-cell-depleted T cells, or PBMCs came the material, which was cDNA or gDNA.

Between the trimmed V and J ends, which lost 4 bases and 3 bases, there was a span of 12 bases. The germline V gene encodes CDR1 SGHVS and CDR2 FQNEAQ. There are 15 residues in the CDR3. Original handling: Amplifying reference gene primers gave estimates of nucleated cell counts. Profiling relied on immunoSEQ multiplex PCR, and the TCRdb table lists in-frame clones only, not all of them. V and J calls and clone size are given by that table; D and trimming were obtained from the DNA. The table has more than 100,000 clones, roughly nine tenths seen once. Material: peripheral blood. The receptor comes from a woman in her sixties with acute or convalescent COVID-19. The rearrangement joins TRBV7-8 to TRBJ1-4; weak D call: TRBD1 (5 bases). In DNA, the CDR3 is TGTGCCAGCAGCTCCTATGGGGGGGCTAATGAAAAACTGTTTTTT. Protein: CASSSYGGANEKLFF.